The subject of this entry is one T cell receptor beta chain. Antigen: not known. Researchers ran the assay at a deep level. Clones were sequenced by immunoSEQ multiplex PCR, and TCRdb holds only the in-frame ones, with some missing. The sample contains roughly 2,500,000 clones, more than 85% of which appear only once. The sample belongs to a study of shared clonotypes between healthy human individuals. Study conclusions and caveats: Some clonotypes were shared by all four sorted-subset donors, while others were not shared. The non-shared ones had lower generation probabilities than the shared ones.

V lost 4 bases and J lost 14, with 12 bases in between. This CDR3 contains 11 residues. The germline CDR1 and CDR2 sequences are KGHSH and LQKENI. The receptor comes from a man younger than 35 in good health. Some clones in this sample may be carry-over from other donors' samples. This chain uses TRBV18 with TRBJ2-1; a weak D match, TRBD1 (5 bases). Sequences were obtained from naive CD4+ T cells from PBMCs. Described subset: CD45RA+ positively selected. The CDR3: CASSQTEIEFF. The CDR3 nucleotides read TGTGCCAGCTCACAGACAGAAATCGAGTTCTTC. The whole variable domain, filled in from reference TRBV18 and TRBJ2-1, reads NAGVMQNPRHLVRRRGQEARLRCSPMKGHSHVYWYRQLPEEGLKFMVYLQKENIIDESGMPKERFSAEFPKEGPSILRIQQVVRGDSAAYFCASSQTEIEFFGPGTRLTVL.